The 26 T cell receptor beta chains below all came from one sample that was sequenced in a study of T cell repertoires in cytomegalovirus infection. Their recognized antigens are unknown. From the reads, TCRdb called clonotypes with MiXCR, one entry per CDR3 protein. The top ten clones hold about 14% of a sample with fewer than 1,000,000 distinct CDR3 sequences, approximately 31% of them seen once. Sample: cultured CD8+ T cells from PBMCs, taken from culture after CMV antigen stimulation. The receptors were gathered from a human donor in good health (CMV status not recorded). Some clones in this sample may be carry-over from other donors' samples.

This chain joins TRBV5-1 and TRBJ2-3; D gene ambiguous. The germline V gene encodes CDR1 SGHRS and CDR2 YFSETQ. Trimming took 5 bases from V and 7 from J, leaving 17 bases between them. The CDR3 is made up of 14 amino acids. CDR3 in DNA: TGCGCCAGCAGTCCACCAATCGACCACTATACGCAGTATTTT. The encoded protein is CASSPPIDHYTQYF.

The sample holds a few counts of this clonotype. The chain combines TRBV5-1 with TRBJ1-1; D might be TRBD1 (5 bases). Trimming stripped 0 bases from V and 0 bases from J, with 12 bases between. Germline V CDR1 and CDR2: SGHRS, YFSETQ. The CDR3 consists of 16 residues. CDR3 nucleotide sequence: TGCGCCAGCAGCTTGGCCGACAGATATTTGAACACTGAAGCTTTCTTT. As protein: CASSLADRYLNTEAFF.

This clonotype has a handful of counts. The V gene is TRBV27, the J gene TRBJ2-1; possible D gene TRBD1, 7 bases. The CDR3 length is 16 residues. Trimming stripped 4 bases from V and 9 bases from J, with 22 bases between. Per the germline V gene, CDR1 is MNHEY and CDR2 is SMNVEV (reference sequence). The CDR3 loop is CASSSLATGIVVEQFF. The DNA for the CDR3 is TGTGCCAGCAGTTCCCTAGCGACAGGGATCGTTGTTGAGCAGTTCTTC.

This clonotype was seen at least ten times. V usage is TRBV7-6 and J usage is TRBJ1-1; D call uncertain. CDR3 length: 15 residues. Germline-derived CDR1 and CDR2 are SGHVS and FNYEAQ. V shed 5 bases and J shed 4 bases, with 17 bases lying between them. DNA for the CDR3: TGTGCCAGCAGCCCACCCACGGGAGGGAGCACTGAAGCTTTCTTT. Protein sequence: CASSPPTGGSTEAFF. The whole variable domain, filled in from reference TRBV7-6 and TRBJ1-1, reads GAGVSQSPRYKVTKRGQDVALRCDPISGHVSLYWYRQALGQGPEFLTYFNYEAQQDKSGLPNDRFSAERPEGSISTLTIQRTEQRDSAMYRCASSPPTGGSTEAFFGQGTRLTVV.

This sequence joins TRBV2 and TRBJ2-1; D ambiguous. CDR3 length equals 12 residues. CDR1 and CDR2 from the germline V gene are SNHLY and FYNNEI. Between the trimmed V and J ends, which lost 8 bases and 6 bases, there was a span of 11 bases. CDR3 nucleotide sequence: TGTGCCAGCCGCCCCTGGGGCAATGAGCAGTTCTTC. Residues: CASRPWGNEQFF.

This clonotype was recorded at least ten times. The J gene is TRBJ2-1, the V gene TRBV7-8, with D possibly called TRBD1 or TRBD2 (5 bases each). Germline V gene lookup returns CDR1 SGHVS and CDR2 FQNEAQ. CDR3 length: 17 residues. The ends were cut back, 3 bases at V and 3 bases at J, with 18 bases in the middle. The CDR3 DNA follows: TGTGCCAGCAGCTTCCGTCGCGTGGGGGTCAACTACAATGAGCAGTTCTTC. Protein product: CASSFRRVGVNYNEQFF.

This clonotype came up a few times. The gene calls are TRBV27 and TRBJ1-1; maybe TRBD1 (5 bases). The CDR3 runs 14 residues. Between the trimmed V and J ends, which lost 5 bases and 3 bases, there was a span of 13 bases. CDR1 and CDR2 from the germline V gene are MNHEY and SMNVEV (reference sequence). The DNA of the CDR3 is TGTGCCAGCAGTCCCCCCATGGGGGACACTGAAGCTTTCTTT. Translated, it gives CASSPPMGDTEAFF.

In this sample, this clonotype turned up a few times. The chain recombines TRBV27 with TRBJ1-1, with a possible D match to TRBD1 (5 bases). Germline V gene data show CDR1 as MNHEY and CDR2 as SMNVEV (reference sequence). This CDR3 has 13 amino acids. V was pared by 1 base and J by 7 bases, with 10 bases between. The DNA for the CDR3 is TGTGCCAGCAGTTTATGGGGGACGGGTGAAGCTTTCTTT. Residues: CASSLWGTGEAFF.

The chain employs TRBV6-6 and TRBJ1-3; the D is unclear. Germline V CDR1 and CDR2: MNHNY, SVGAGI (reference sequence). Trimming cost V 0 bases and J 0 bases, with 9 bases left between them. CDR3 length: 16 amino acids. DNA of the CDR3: TGTGCCAGCAGTTACTCGGAGACATACTCTGGAAACACCATATATTTT. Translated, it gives CASSYSETYSGNTIYF.

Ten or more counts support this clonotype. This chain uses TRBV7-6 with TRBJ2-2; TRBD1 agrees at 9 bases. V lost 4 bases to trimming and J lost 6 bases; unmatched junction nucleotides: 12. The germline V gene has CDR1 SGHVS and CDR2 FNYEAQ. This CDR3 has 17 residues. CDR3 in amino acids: CASSSPLRRQGAGELFF. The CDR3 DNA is TGTGCCAGCAGCTCCCCTCTGCGTCGACAGGGGGCCGGGGAGCTGTTTTTT.

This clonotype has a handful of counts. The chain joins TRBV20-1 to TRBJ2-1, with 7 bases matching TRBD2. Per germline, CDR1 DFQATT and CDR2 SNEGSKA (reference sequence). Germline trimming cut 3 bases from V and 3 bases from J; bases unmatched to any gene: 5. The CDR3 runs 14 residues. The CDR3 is CSASFAGVYNEQFF. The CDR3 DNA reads TGCAGTGCTAGTTTTGCGGGAGTCTACAATGAGCAGTTCTTC.

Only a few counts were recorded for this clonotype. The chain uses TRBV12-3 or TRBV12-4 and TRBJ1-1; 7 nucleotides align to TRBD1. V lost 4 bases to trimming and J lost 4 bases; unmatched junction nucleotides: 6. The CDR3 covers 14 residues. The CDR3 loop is CASSSGAGGTEAFF. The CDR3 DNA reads TGTGCCAGCAGTTCCGGGGCAGGGGGCACTGAAGCTTTCTTT.

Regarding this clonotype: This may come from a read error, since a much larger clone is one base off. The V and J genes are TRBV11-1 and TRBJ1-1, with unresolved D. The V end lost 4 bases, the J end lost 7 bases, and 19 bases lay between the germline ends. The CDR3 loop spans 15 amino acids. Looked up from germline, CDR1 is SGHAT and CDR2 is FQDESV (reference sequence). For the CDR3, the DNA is TGTGCCAGCAGCTCGATGCAGGTGTCAGTGGGTGAAGCTTTCTTT. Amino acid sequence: CASSSMQVSVGEAFF.

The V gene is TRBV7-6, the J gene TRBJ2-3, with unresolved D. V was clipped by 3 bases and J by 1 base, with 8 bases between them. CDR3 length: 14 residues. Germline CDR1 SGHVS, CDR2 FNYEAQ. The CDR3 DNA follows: TGTGCCAGCAGCTTCAGGTTAGGCACAGATACGCAGTATTTT. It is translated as CASSFRLGTDTQYF.

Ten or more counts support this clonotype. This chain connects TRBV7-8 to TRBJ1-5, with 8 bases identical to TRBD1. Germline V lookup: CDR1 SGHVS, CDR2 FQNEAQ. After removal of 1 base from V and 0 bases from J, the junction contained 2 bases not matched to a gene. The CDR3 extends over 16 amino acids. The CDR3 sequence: CASSLGQGYSNQPQHF. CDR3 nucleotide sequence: TGTGCCAGCAGCTTAGGACAGGGGTATAGCAATCAGCCCCAGCATTTT.

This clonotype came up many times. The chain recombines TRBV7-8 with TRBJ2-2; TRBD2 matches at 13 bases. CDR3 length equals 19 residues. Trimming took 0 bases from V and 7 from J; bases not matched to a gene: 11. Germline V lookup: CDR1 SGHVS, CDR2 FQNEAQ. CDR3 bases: TGTGCCAGCAGCTTAGCACCACTCGGACTAGCGGGGGAGGGCGGGGAGCTGTTTTTT. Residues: CASSLAPLGLAGEGGELFF.

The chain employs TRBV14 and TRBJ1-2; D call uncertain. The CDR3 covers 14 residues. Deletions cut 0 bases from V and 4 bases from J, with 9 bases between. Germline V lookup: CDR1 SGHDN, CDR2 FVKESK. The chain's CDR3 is CASSQDRKGYGYTF. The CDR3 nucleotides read TGTGCCAGCAGCCAAGATCGAAAAGGCTATGGCTACACCTTC.

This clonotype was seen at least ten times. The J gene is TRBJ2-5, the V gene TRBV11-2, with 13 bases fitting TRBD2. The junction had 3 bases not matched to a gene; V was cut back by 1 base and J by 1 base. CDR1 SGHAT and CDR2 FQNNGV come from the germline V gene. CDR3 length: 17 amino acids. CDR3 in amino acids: CASSLGGTSGAQETQYF. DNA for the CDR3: TGTGCCAGCAGCTTAGGTGGGACTAGCGGGGCCCAAGAGACCCAGTACTTC.

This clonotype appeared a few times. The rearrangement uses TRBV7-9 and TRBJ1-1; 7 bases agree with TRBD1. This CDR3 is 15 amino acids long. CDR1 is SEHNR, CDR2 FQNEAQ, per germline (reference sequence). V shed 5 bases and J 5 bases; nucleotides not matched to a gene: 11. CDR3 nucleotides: TGTGCCAGCAGCCTCATCCAGGGGGGCGAGACTGAAGCTTTCTTT. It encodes CASSLIQGGETEAFF.

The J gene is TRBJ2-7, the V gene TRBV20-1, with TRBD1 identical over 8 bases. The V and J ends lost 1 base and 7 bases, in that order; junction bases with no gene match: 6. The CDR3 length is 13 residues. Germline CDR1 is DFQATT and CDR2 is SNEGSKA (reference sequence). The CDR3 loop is CSARVRGRLEQYV. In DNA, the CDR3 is TGCAGTGCTAGAGTCAGGGGGCGACTGGAGCAGTACGTC.

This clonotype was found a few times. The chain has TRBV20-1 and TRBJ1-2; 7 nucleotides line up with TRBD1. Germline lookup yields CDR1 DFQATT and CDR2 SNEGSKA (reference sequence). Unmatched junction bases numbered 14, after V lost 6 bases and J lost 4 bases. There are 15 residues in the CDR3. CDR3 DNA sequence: TGCAGTGCGTGGGCTCTGGACAGGACCTTCTATGGCTACACCTTC. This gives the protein CSAWALDRTFYGYTF.

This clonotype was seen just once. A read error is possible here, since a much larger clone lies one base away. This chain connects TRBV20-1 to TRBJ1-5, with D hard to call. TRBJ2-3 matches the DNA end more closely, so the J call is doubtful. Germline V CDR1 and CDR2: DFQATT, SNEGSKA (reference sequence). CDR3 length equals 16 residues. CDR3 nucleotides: TGCAGTGCTAGAGCTTTGGGGTCGTATAGCAATCAGCCCCAGTATTTT. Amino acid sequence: CSARALGSYSNQPQYF.

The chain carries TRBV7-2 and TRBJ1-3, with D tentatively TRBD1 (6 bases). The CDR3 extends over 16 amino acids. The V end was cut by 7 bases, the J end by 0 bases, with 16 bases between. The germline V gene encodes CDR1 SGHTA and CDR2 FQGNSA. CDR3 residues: CASTPDRINSGNTIYF. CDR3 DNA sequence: TGTGCCAGCACCCCAGACAGGATCAACTCTGGAAACACCATATATTTT.

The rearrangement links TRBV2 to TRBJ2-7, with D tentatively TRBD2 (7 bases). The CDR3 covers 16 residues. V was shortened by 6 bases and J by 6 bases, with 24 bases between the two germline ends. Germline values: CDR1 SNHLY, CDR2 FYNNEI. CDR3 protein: CASRDSGGGIVIEQYF. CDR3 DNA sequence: TGTGCCAGCAGGGATAGTGGCGGGGGCATTGTGATCGAGCAGTACTTC.

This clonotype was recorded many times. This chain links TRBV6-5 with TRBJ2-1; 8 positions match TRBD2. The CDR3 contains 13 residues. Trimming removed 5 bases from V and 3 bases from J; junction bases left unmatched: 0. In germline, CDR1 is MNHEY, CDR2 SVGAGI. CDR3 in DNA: TGTGCCAGCAGTCGGGGGGGCTACAATGAGCAGTTCTTC. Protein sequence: CASSRGGYNEQFF.

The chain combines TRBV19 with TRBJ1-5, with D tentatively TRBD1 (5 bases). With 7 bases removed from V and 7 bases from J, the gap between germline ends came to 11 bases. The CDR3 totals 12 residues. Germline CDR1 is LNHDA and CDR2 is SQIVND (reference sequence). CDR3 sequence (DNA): TGTGCCAGTATCGGGGGAGACCAGCCCCAGCATTTT. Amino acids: CASIGGDQPQHF.